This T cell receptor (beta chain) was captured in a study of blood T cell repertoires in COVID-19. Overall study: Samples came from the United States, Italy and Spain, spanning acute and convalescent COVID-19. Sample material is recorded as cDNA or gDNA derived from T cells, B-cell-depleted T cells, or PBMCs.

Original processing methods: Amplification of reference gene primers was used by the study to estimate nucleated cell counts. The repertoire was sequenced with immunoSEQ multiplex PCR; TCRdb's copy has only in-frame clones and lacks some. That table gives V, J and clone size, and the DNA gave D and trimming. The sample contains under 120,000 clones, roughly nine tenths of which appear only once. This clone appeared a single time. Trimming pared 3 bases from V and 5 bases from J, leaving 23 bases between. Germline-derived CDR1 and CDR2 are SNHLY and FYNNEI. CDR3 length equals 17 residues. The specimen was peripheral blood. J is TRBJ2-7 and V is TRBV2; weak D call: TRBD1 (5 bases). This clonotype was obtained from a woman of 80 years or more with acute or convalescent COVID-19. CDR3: CASSDMGLRRTQNEQYF. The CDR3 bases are TGTGCCAGCAGTGATATGGGGCTCCGGAGAACACAGAACGAGCAGTACTTC.